This record covers a single T cell receptor beta chain. As yet, its antigen is unknown. At baseline, cycle 4 day 1, and cycle 7 day 1, blood was sampled. Using immunoSEQ multiplex PCR, the repertoire was profiled, and TCRdb retains in-frame clones only, with some absent. The sample records more than 65,000 clones, about 85% being singletons. The source of the sample is a study of OX40 agonist ivuxolimab in advanced cancers. Study context: A male proportion of 70% to 90% was recorded, with mean age approximately 57 years and range about 20 to 85. People who had prior anti-PD-1, anti-PD-L1 or anti-CTLA-4 therapy could take part, and around 43% had some.

Points from the study as a whole: Dosing at 0.1 to 3.0 mg/kg was accompanied by clonal expansion of CD4+ and CD8+ blood T cells by week 6.

Trimming removed 7 bases from V and 2 bases from J; junction bases left unmatched: 5. This CDR3 has 15 residues. Germline V CDR1 and CDR2: LNHDA, SQIVND (reference sequence). This receptor was identified in an adult with an advanced solid tumor such as melanoma, head and neck, liver or kidney cancer. The material was CD4+ or CD8+ T cells sorted from blood, obtained in a trial of the OX40 agonist ivuxolimab. This sequence joins TRBV19 and TRBJ2-5; TRBD2 agrees at 12 bases. The CDR3 DNA is TGTGCCAGTAAAAGGACTAGCGGGGCACAAGAGACCCAGTACTTC. The encoded protein is CASKRTSGAQETQYF.